This T cell receptor beta chain was profiled in a study of lung T cells in sarcoidosis with Löfgren's syndrome. Study as a whole: Analyses focused on Löfgren's syndrome patients. Whole-study results and caveats: TRAV12-1 and TRBV2 were reportedly most expanded in Löfgren's patients. Shared TRAV12-1 and TRBV2 CDR3 motifs were reported across several patients. In alpha-beta pairs, TRAV12-1 favored TRBV2, and their CDR3s were homologous.

This CDR3 spans 13 amino acids. J was trimmed by 6 bases and V by 10 bases; bases with no gene match: 6. Germline V CDR1 and CDR2: LNHDA, SQIVND (reference sequence). This clonotype was picked up a small number of times. The antigen is unknown. TCRdb re-called the reads through MiXCR, storing one row per CDR3 protein. The sample holds around 60,000 distinct CDR3 sequences; around 21% are singletons and the top ten take less than 2.5%. The sequenced sample consisted of CD4+ T cells from PBMCs. This clonotype originated in a human donor with sarcoidosis (Löfgren's syndrome or another form), or a control subject (not recorded which). V and J are TRBV19 and TRBJ1-2, with 12 bases aligning to TRBD1. CDR3 amino acids: CATRDRGRHGYTF. The CDR3, as DNA: TGTGCCACCCGGGACAGGGGGCGTCATGGCTACACCTTC.